The rows below give T cell receptor beta chains drawn from one sample of a study of identical twins. A single record per CDR3 protein comes from TCRdb applying MiXCR to the 5' RACE reads. The data contain 350,000 to 450,000 distinct CDR3 sequences, around 20% of them singletons. Material for sequencing was naive T cells sorted from blood. The receptors stem from a man aged 50-60 years in good health. Each CDR3 is given with its conserved first and last residue. The order of the fields is D gene, clone size, J gene, V gene, CDR3 DNA, CDR3 protein. A D gene is named only where the DNA matches it firmly. Only part of the rows carry a size: once, few, many, or a class if the clone is expanded.

TRBD1,few,TRBJ2-7,TRBV28,TGTGCCAGCAGGGGTTGGGACAGGGGGCCGTACGAGCAGTACTTC,CASRGWDRGPYEQYF
.,.,TRBJ2-5,TRBV10-3,TGTGCCATCGGGTATGAGACCCAGTACTTC,CAIGYETQYF
TRBD1,.,TRBJ1-2,TRBV5-1,TGCGCCAGCAGCCGGGACAGCAATAACTATGGCTACACCTTC,CASSRDSNNYGYTF
.,.,TRBJ1-2,TRBV7-9,TGTGCCAGCAGCCGGAGTGGCTATGGCTACACCTTC,CASSRSGYGYTF
.,.,TRBJ2-7,TRBV4-2,TGTGCCAGCAGCCAAGCCCAGGACAGCGCCTACGAGCAGTACTTC,CASSQAQDSAYEQYF
.,many,TRBJ2-5,TRBV4-2,TGTGCCAGCAGCCAAGAACCCGGGACCCAGACCCAGTACTTC,CASSQEPGTQTQYF
.,many,TRBJ1-5,TRBV5-5,TGTGCCAGCAGCTTGGGACCGTTCGCGGGACAGCCCCAGCATTTT,CASSLGPFAGQPQHF
.,many,TRBJ2-3,TRBV7-9,TGTGCCAGCAGCACGACCGGGACGGAGTTCACAGATACGCAGTATTTT,CASSTTGTEFTDTQYF
.,many,TRBJ1-4,TRBV11-2,TGTGCCAGCAGCTTTGCAGGGGCGCGGAATGAAAAACTGTTTTTT,CASSFAGARNEKLFF
.,.,TRBJ1-5,TRBV19,TGTGCCACCTCCGGCCCGGCGTTCAATCAGCCCCAGCATTTT,CATSGPAFNQPQHF
TRBD2,.,TRBJ2-1,TRBV4-1,TGCGCCAGCAGCCAAGATCCCCTAGCGGGGGGGCGACGGTCCTACAATGAGCAGTTCTTC,CASSQDPLAGGRRSYNEQFF
TRBD1,.,TRBJ2-7,TRBV4-2,TGTGCCAGCAGCCAATTTCCCGGACAGGCCCGTGAGCAGTACTTC,CASSQFPGQAREQYF
TRBD2,.,TRBJ2-1,TRBV19,TGTGCCAGTAGTATTTCCCGGACTAGCGGGGGGGTTGAGCAGTTCTTC,CASSISRTSGGVEQFF
TRBD1,many,TRBJ1-2,TRBV7-9,TGTGCCAGCAGCACAAAAGGACAGGAGCTGTATGGCTACACCTTC,CASSTKGQELYGYTF
.,.,TRBJ2-7,TRBV7-3,TGTGCCAGCAGCTTATCTTCTCCACACAAATTTAGCGGCCCATCCTACGAGCAGTACTTC,CASSLSSPHKFSGPSYEQYF
.,many,TRBJ1-1,TRBV7-9,TGTGCCAGCAGCTGGATGACAGAGGGCACTGAAGCTTTCTTT,CASSWMTEGTEAFF
TRBD1,.,TRBJ2-1,TRBV29-1,TGCAGCGGGAAACAGGGGATCGAGCAGTTCTTC,CSGKQGIEQFF
.,many,TRBJ2-7,TRBV5-1,TGCGCCAGCAGCTGGACCGGGGAGGTTCAGGCTTACGAGCAGTACTTC,CASSWTGEVQAYEQYF